The next 23 T cell receptor beta chains were all read from a single sample in a study of cytomegalovirus exposure and HLA in healthy donors. PCR involved 60 Vbeta and 13 Jbeta primers. Sequencing was performed with immunoSEQ multiplex PCR; in TCRdb, only in-frame clones are kept and a portion is missing. The data hold approximately 120,000 clones, with approximately 80% observed a single time. The source material was PBMCs. Every receptor here comes from a man aged 50 to 59 in good health and CMV-seronegative.

The J gene is TRBJ1-5, the V gene TRBV19; D remains ambiguous. With 6 bases removed from V and 0 bases from J, the gap between germline ends came to 12 bases. Germline assignment: CDR1 LNHDA and CDR2 SQIVND (reference sequence). The CDR3 spans 15 residues. The chain's CDR3 is CASRESSYSNQPQHF. In DNA form, the CDR3 reads TGTGCCAGTAGAGAGAGCTCTTATAGCAATCAGCCCCAGCATTTT. The variable domain in full, with the rest retrieved from reference TRBV19 and TRBJ1-5, is DGGITQSPKYLFRKEGQNVTLSCEQNLNHDAMYWYRQDPGQGLRLIYYSQIVNDFQKGDIAEGYSVSREKKESFPLTVTSAQKNPTAFYLCASRESSYSNQPQHFGDGTRLSIL.

In this sample, this clone turned up once. This rearrangement joins TRBV18 to TRBJ1-1, with TRBD1 matching over 8 bases. Trimming took 9 bases from V and 6 from J; bases not matched to a gene: 12. Per germline, CDR1 KGHSH and CDR2 LQKENI. This CDR3 has 14 amino acids. Here the CDR3 DNA reads TGTGCCAGTCTCTCCAGGGGGCGCCCCGCTGAAGCTTTCTTT. This encodes CASLSRGRPAEAFF.

The genes are TRBV28 and TRBJ1-6, with D perhaps TRBD1 (5 bases). The V and J ends lost 4 bases and 0 bases respectively, with 16 bases between them. This CDR3 region has 18 residues. CDR1 and CDR2 (germline): MDHEN, SYDVKM. This CDR3 reads CASSSSTVSSSYNSPLHF. DNA of the CDR3: TGTGCCAGCAGTTCATCGACAGTAAGCAGCTCCTATAATTCACCCCTCCACTTT.

The rearrangement joins TRBV27 to TRBJ1-1; D perhaps matches TRBD1 (5 bases). The CDR3 loop spans 15 amino acids. V gave up 1 base and J gave up 2 bases, with 11 bases separating them. Germline V gene data show CDR1 as MNHEY and CDR2 as SMNVEV (reference sequence). This CDR3 is CASSLFLGANTEAFF. Written as DNA, the CDR3 is TGTGCCAGCAGTTTATTTCTTGGGGCTAACACTGAAGCTTTCTTT.

The chain links TRBV27 to TRBJ2-7; D possibly corresponds to TRBD2 (6 bases). CDR1 is MNHEY and CDR2 is SMNVEV in the germline V gene (reference sequence). The length of the CDR3 is 14 residues. Trimming pared 4 bases from V and 5 bases from J, leaving 15 bases between. In DNA form, the CDR3 reads TGTGCCAGCAGTTCCCCCGGGGGTTCGCACGAGCAGTACTTC. Its protein product is CASSSPGGSHEQYF.

V gene TRBV28 combines with J gene TRBJ2-3, with 16 bases fitting TRBD2. V dropped 4 bases and J dropped 6; count of bases not matched to a gene: 4. The CDR3 sequence is 16 residues long. The germline gives CDR1 MDHEN, CDR2 SYDVKM. CDR3 sequence: CASSSGGLAGGDTQYF. CDR3 DNA sequence: TGTGCCAGCAGTTCGGGGGGACTAGCGGGAGGGGATACGCAGTATTTT.

V and J are TRBV6-1 and TRBJ1-2; 9 bases match TRBD1. The germline V gene encodes CDR1 MNHNS and CDR2 SASEGT. The CDR3 covers 14 residues. Trimming removed 1 base from V and 4 bases from J; junction bases left unmatched: 1. The CDR3 DNA sequence: TGTGCCAGCAGTGAAGGGGACAGGGTCTATGGCTACACCTTC. It yields the protein CASSEGDRVYGYTF.

The V gene is TRBV5-4, the J gene TRBJ2-3; 8 bases map to TRBD2. The germline CDR1 and CDR2 sequences are SGHNT and YYREEE (reference sequence). Germline trimming cut 0 bases from V and 1 base from J; bases unmatched to any gene: 7. There are 17 residues in the CDR3. CDR3 in DNA: TGTGCCAGCAGCTTGGACGGGAGCGGGAGTGGCACAGATACGCAGTATTTT. Amino acids: CASSLDGSGSGTDTQYF.

The chain couples TRBV19 to TRBJ1-3; D remains unclear. The CDR3 spans 15 residues. V gave up 5 bases and J gave up 1 base, with 12 bases separating them. Germline V lookup: CDR1 LNHDA, CDR2 SQIVND (reference sequence). The CDR3 reads CASSPLGVSGNTIYF. As DNA, the CDR3 is TGTGCCAGTAGTCCTCTGGGAGTATCTGGAAACACCATATATTTT.

This clone was counted a single time. The gene calls are TRBV9 and TRBJ2-7; 7 bases agree with TRBD1. CDR1 is SGDLS and CDR2 is YYNGEE in the germline V gene. Losses at the gene ends were 0 bases for V and 3 bases for J; bases not matched to a gene: 6. This CDR3 has 15 amino acids. The CDR3 region is CASSVGITGDYEQYF. The CDR3 bases are TGTGCCAGCAGCGTAGGAATCACAGGGGACTACGAGCAGTACTTC.

The genes are TRBV11-2 and TRBJ1-1; 7 bases align to TRBD1. Germline V lookup: CDR1 SGHAT, CDR2 FQNNGV. The trim removed 1 base at V and 1 base at J, leaving 3 bases unmatched. The CDR3 extends over 15 amino acids. The CDR3 sequence: CASSLGRTGNTEAFF. CDR3 coding DNA: TGTGCCAGCAGCTTAGGTCGGACAGGGAACACTGAAGCTTTCTTT.

This rearrangement joins TRBV2 to TRBJ2-7, with TRBD2 matching over 7 bases. The J segment lost 3 bases and the V segment lost 4 bases, leaving 21 bases of the junction unmatched. CDR1 is SNHLY, CDR2 FYNNEI, per germline. The CDR3 has 19 residues. The CDR3 DNA reads TGTGCCAGCAGTGTGGTAGCGGGCGGAACATTGTTCGGGAACTACGAGCAGTACTTC. Translating it yields CASSVVAGGTLFGNYEQYF. Using reference TRBV2 and TRBJ2-7 for the parts outside the CDR3, the full variable domain is EPEVTQTPSHQVTQMGQEVILRCVPISNHLYFYWYRQILGQKVEFLVSFYNNEISEKSEIFDDQFSVERPDGSNFTLKIRSTKLEDSAMYFCASSVVAGGTLFGNYEQYFGPGTRLTVT.

This clone showed up just a few times. The chain combines TRBV19 with TRBJ1-5; the D is unclear. The CDR3 runs to 14 residues. V lost 4 bases to trimming and J lost 4 bases, with 11 bases between them. In germline, CDR1 is LNHDA, CDR2 SQIVND (reference sequence). This chain's CDR3 is CASSNAQINQPQHF. The CDR3, as DNA: TGTGCCAGTAGTAATGCTCAGATAAATCAGCCCCAGCATTTT.

This clone was detected only once. This chain joins TRBV7-8 and TRBJ2-5; TRBD1 is a possible D gene (6 bases). Germline loops: CDR1 SGHVS, CDR2 FQNEAQ. Deletions cut 3 bases from V and 5 bases from J, with 16 bases between. The CDR3 is made up of 15 amino acids. The CDR3 DNA reads as TGTGCCAGCAGCTTTTTCGGACAGAGAGGGGAGACCCAGTACTTC. Amino acid sequence: CASSFFGQRGETQYF.

This clone was seen a handful of times. CDR3 loop: CASSTGQGGGDTQYF. The CDR3 DNA sequence: TGTGCCAGTAGTACAGGACAGGGTGGAGGGGATACGCAGTATTTT. The rearrangement links TRBV19 to TRBJ2-3; 8 bases align to TRBD1. The J segment lost 6 bases and the V segment lost 4 bases, leaving 9 bases of the junction unmatched. Germline V gives CDR1 LNHDA, CDR2 SQIVND (reference sequence). The CDR3 length is 15 residues.

This clone was picked up a small number of times. The V call is TRBV7-9, the J call TRBJ2-1; a weak D match, TRBD2 (6 bases). CDR3 length equals 17 residues. The germline V gene encodes CDR1 SEHNR and CDR2 FQNEAQ (reference sequence). Trimming cost V 5 bases and J 0 bases, with 17 bases left between them. CDR3 nucleotide sequence: TGTGCCAGCAGCCCAGCGAGGAGGGTGAGCTCCTACAATGAGCAGTTCTTC. Amino acids: CASSPARRVSSYNEQFF.

This chain connects TRBV27 to TRBJ1-5; 7 bases map to TRBD1. The germline CDR1 and CDR2 sequences are MNHEY and SMNVEV (reference sequence). CDR3 length equals 15 residues. The junction had 6 bases not matched to a gene; V was cut back by 6 bases and J by 1 base. For the CDR3, the DNA is TGTGCCAGCAGGATAGGGGACAGAAGCAATCAGCCCCAGCATTTT. Translated, it gives CASRIGDRSNQPQHF.

The gene calls are TRBV29-1 and TRBJ2-7, with 8 nucleotides matching TRBD2. V dropped 7 bases and J dropped 6; count of bases not matched to a gene: 11. There are 13 residues in the CDR3. Germline CDR1 and CDR2: SQVTM and ANQGSEA. CDR3 nucleotides: TGCAGCGGGATAAGAGCGGGAGAGCCCGAGCAGTACTTC. This codes for CSGIRAGEPEQYF.

The chain combines TRBV7-6 with TRBJ1-1; D not certain. Trimming shortened V by 5 bases and J by 2 bases, and 12 bases separated the two germline ends. Germline assignment: CDR1 SGHVS and CDR2 FNYEAQ. The CDR3 length is 14 residues. DNA of the CDR3: TGTGCCAGCAGCGAGGGCCCAATTAACACTGAAGCTTTCTTT. Translation gives CASSEGPINTEAFF.

This rearrangement joins TRBV19 to TRBJ2-1; TRBD2 matches at 9 bases. Per germline, CDR1 LNHDA and CDR2 SQIVND (reference sequence). The trim removed 10 bases at V and 7 bases at J, leaving 11 bases unmatched. The CDR3 has 14 amino acids. This CDR3 is CATTLAGPFNEQFF. CDR3 DNA: TGTGCCACCACCCTAGCGGGGCCCTTTAATGAGCAGTTCTTC.

The chain employs TRBV5-1 and TRBJ1-5; D unresolved. V lost 0 bases and J 0 bases, leaving 7 bases between the germline ends. This CDR3 is 15 amino acids long. Per germline, CDR1 SGHRS and CDR2 YFSETQ. The CDR3 DNA is TGCGCCAGCAGCTTGGAGGCAGGTAGCAATCAGCCCCAGCATTTT. Amino acid sequence: CASSLEAGSNQPQHF.

This clone occurred a few times. The chain recombines TRBV7-3 with TRBJ2-5; 9 bases fit TRBD1. Trimming at V came to 5 bases and at J to 12 bases, leaving 10 bases not matched to a gene. The CDR3 spans 13 residues. Germline V gene data show CDR1 as SGHTA and CDR2 as FQGTGA. The CDR3 bases are TGTGCCAGCAGCACTGACAGGGGGTCCCGAAAGTACTTC. Protein sequence: CASSTDRGSRKYF.

V usage is TRBV5-6 and J usage is TRBJ1-4; D is unclear. V lost 4 bases and J 0 bases, leaving 7 bases between the germline ends. Germline CDR1 is SGHDT and CDR2 is YYEEEE. CDR3 length equals 14 residues. Here the CDR3 reads CASSAGPTNEKLFF. The DNA for the CDR3 is TGTGCCAGCAGCGCAGGCCCAACTAATGAAAAACTGTTTTTT. The whole variable domain, filled in from reference TRBV5-6 and TRBJ1-4, reads DAGVTQSPTHLIKTRGQQVTLRCSPKSGHDTVSWYQQALGQGPQFIFQYYEEEERQRGNFPDRFSGHQFPNYSSELNVNALLLGDSALYLCASSAGPTNEKLFFGSGTQLSVL.